What follows are 10 T cell receptor beta chains derived from one specimen sequenced in a study of blood T cells in healthy people across ages. A second PCR, run for roughly 7 to 12 cycles, used a sample-barcoded 5' primer plus a J-beta primer mix. From the 5' RACE reads, TCRdb called clonotypes with MiXCR, one entry per CDR3 protein. Of hundreds of thousands of distinct CDR3 sequences in the sample, 40% to 60% were seen once. The sample taken for sequencing was blood. These receptors all stem from a man under 40 in good health.

This clonotype was picked up a small number of times. The V and J genes are TRBV6-2 or TRBV6-3 and TRBJ1-5; no firm D call. There are 14 residues in the CDR3. Germline values: CDR1 MNHEY, CDR2 SVGEGT. V lost 6 bases and J lost 0, with 9 bases in between. The CDR3 loop reads CASRKDGSNQPQHF. The CDR3 DNA follows: TGTGCCAGCAGGAAGGACGGTAGCAATCAGCCCCAGCATTTT.

This clonotype was found a few times. The rearrangement joins TRBV27 to TRBJ2-6, with unresolved D. This CDR3 has 15 residues. Germline CDR1 reads MNHEY; CDR2 reads SMNVEV (reference sequence). Trimming left V 0 bases short and J 7 bases short, with 10 bases between. The DNA of the CDR3 is TGTGCCAGCAGTTTATCGTGGGTCGGAGCCAACGTCCTGACTTTC. This sequence encodes CASSLSWVGANVLTF.

This sequence joins TRBV7-2 and TRBJ1-6; D unresolved. V gave up 2 bases and J gave up 7 bases, with 9 bases separating them. The CDR3 covers 14 residues. Germline V gene sequence: CDR1 SGHTA, CDR2 FQGNSA. CDR3 amino acids: CASSLRVKNSPLHF. The DNA for the CDR3 is TGTGCCAGCAGCTTAAGGGTAAAGAATTCACCCCTCCACTTT.

The sample holds a few counts of this clonotype. The chain has TRBV7-2 and TRBJ2-1; the D gene is possibly TRBD2 (5 bases). Germline loops: CDR1 SGHTA, CDR2 FQGNSA. This CDR3 comprises 16 residues. The ends were cut back, 1 base at V and 1 base at J, with 11 bases in the middle. The CDR3 coding sequence is TGTGCCAGCAGCTTAGAGCGGCGCGTGTCCTACAATGAGCAGTTCTTC. This translates into CASSLERRVSYNEQFF.

The gene calls are TRBV29-1 and TRBJ2-7, with 16 bases that match TRBD2. Germline CDR1 SQVTM, CDR2 ANQGSEA. Unmatched junction bases numbered 5, after V lost 5 bases and J lost 4 bases. This CDR3 is built from 15 residues. Written as DNA, the CDR3 is TGCAGCGTTCCGGGGACTAGCGGGGGGGCATACGAGCAGTACTTC. Amino acid sequence: CSVPGTSGGAYEQYF.

This clonotype was counted many times. The rearrangement links TRBV2 to TRBJ2-7, with D unclear. The CDR3 totals 12 residues. V lost 1 base to trimming and J lost 4 bases, with 5 bases between them. CDR1 is SNHLY and CDR2 is FYNNEI in the germline V gene. In nucleotides, the CDR3 is TGTGCCAGCAGTGAAGGACCGTACGAGCAGTACTTC. Translated: CASSEGPYEQYF.

Only one count was recorded for this clonotype. This chain's CDR3 is CASRPQSVTDTQYF. The CDR3 region has the DNA TGTGCCAGCAGACCACAATCGGTCACAGATACGCAGTATTTT. The V call is TRBV6-1, the J call TRBJ2-3; D gene uncertain. The CDR3 loop spans 14 amino acids. V was trimmed by 6 bases and J by 2 bases, leaving 12 bases between them. Germline CDR1 MNHNS, CDR2 SASEGT.

This chain uses TRBV29-1 with TRBJ2-5; D possibly corresponds to TRBD1 (7 bases). Germline assignment: CDR1 SQVTM and CDR2 ANQGSEA. The V gene lost 6 bases and the J gene lost 13 bases, with 27 bases spanning the gap. CDR3 length: 14 residues. This CDR3 reads CSVAGQRMGNERYF. DNA for the CDR3: TGCAGCGTCGCGGGACAGAGGATGGGAAATGAGCGGTACTTC.

This clonotype has at least ten counts. The CDR3 DNA sequence: TGTGCCAGCTCACCAGGGCTCGAGCAGTACTTC. It is translated as CASSPGLEQYF. The V gene is TRBV18, the J gene TRBJ2-7; D is uncertain. This CDR3 spans 11 amino acids. Germline loops: CDR1 KGHSH, CDR2 LQKENI. Trimming shortened V by 2 bases and J by 6 bases, and 5 bases separated the two germline ends.

The rearrangement uses TRBV13 and TRBJ2-7, with 10 positions matching TRBD1. J gave up 4 bases and V 3 bases, and 3 bases lay outside the gene matches. The germline V gene has CDR1 PRHDT and CDR2 FYEKMQ (reference sequence). The CDR3 extends over 14 amino acids. The CDR3 DNA sequence: TGTGCCAGCAGCTTGGGACAGGGGAGATACGAGCAGTACTTC. Residues: CASSLGQGRYEQYF.